Following are 16 T cell receptor beta chains from one sample sequenced in a study of blood T cell repertoires in COVID-19. Sequenced by immunoSEQ multiplex PCR; TCRdb stores in-frame clones only, minus some. This sample has roughly 70,000 clones, with about 88% found just once. Sequencing was carried out using peripheral blood. These receptors all stem from an older man with active COVID-19.

The CDR3 DNA is TGTGCCAGCAGCCACCTCCCGGGACAGAGTAACTATGGCTACACCTTC. The encoded protein is CASSHLPGQSNYGYTF. V and J are TRBV27 and TRBJ1-2; the match to TRBD1 covers 7 bases. CDR3 size: 16 residues. CDR1 and CDR2 (germline): MNHEY, SMNVEV (reference sequence). V was clipped by 6 bases and J by 1 base; unmatched bases: 11.

This chain links TRBV19 with TRBJ1-3; D gene uncertain. The V end lost 1 base, the J end lost 0 bases, and 16 bases lay between the germline ends. The germline V gene has CDR1 LNHDA and CDR2 SQIVND (reference sequence). This CDR3 region has 18 residues. The CDR3 bases are TGTGCCAGTAGTATAGGACTTCTCGGCGGCAACTCTGGAAACACCATATATTTT. It is translated as CASSIGLLGGNSGNTIYF.

This clone was observed once. This chain uses TRBV7-2 with TRBJ2-1, with TRBD2 as a possible D gene (5 bases). This CDR3 comprises 14 residues. Trimming pared 7 bases from V and 6 bases from J, leaving 16 bases between. In germline, CDR1 is SGHTA, CDR2 FQGNSA. The CDR3 region is CASTRGGSGNEQFF. The CDR3 region has the DNA TGTGCCAGCACCCGGGGTGGTTCGGGCAATGAGCAGTTCTTC.

As regards this clone: The sample carries other DNA sequences with the same CDR3. The chain has TRBV6-2 or TRBV6-3 and TRBJ2-7, with D uncertain. From germline, CDR1 is MNHEY and CDR2 SVGEGT. Trimming pared 6 bases from V and 1 base from J, leaving 7 bases between. The CDR3 has 12 amino acids. The CDR3 here is CASSPQSYEQYF. CDR3 bases: TGTGCCAGCAGCCCCCAATCCTACGAGCAGTACTTC.

The rearrangement links TRBV19 to TRBJ2-5, with D hard to call. CDR1 and CDR2 from the germline V gene are LNHDA and SQIVND (reference sequence). V shed 1 base and J shed 3 bases, with 12 bases lying between them. CDR3 length: 15 residues. The CDR3 sequence is CASSIARLGEETQYF. The CDR3 bases are TGTGCCAGTAGTATAGCTCGGCTAGGTGAAGAGACCCAGTACTTC.

The chain employs TRBV10-3 and TRBJ2-1; 11 bases map to TRBD1. Looked up from germline, CDR1 is ENHRY and CDR2 is SYGVKD. V lost 0 bases, J lost 5 bases, and 3 bases stayed unmatched. This CDR3 region has 16 residues. CDR3 bases: TGTGCCATCAGTGAGTCGGTGGGACAGGGGGACAATGAGCAGTTCTTC. Translation gives CAISESVGQGDNEQFF.

The V and J genes are TRBV7-2 and TRBJ2-5; TRBD2 agrees at 14 bases. V dropped 1 base and J dropped 5; count of bases not matched to a gene: 0. This CDR3 has 15 amino acids. Germline V CDR1 and CDR2: SGHTA, FQGNSA. For the CDR3, the DNA is TGTGCCAGCAGCTTAGGACTAGCGGGAGGGGAGACCCAGTACTTC. Amino acid sequence: CASSLGLAGGETQYF.

The CDR3 region is CAWSVAVNTGELFF. In nucleotides, the CDR3 is TGTGCCTGGAGTGTGGCCGTAAACACCGGGGAGCTGTTTTTT. The rearrangement joins TRBV30 to TRBJ2-2; D gene uncertain. CDR1 is GTSNPN and CDR2 is SVGIG in the germline V gene (reference sequence). This CDR3 is 14 amino acids long. The V end lost 0 bases, the J end lost 2 bases, and 7 bases lay between the germline ends.

The J gene is TRBJ2-1, the V gene TRBV2; TRBD2 agrees at 12 bases. Germline CDR1 is SNHLY and CDR2 is FYNNEI. This CDR3 region has 18 residues. J gave up 5 bases and V 6 bases, and 14 bases lay outside the gene matches. CDR3 region: CASSDLTLAGGPDNEQFF. The DNA of the CDR3 is TGTGCCAGCAGCGACCTTACCCTAGCGGGAGGGCCCGACAATGAGCAGTTCTTC. Based on the CDR3 plus reference TRBV2 and TRBJ2-1, the full variable domain is EPEVTQTPSHQVTQMGQEVILRCVPISNHLYFYWYRQILGQKVEFLVSFYNNEISEKSEIFDDQFSVERPDGSNFTLKIRSTKLEDSAMYFCASSDLTLAGGPDNEQFFGPGTRLTVL.

The gene calls are TRBV19 and TRBJ2-7, with 15 positions matching TRBD2. This CDR3 is built from 17 residues. V lost 4 bases to trimming and J lost 4 bases; unmatched junction nucleotides: 8. The germline V gene encodes CDR1 LNHDA and CDR2 SQIVND (reference sequence). The CDR3 sequence: CASSNQGLAGGRYEQYF. The CDR3 coding sequence is TGTGCCAGTAGTAACCAGGGACTAGCGGGAGGAAGGTACGAGCAGTACTTC.

The chain combines TRBV12-5 with TRBJ1-5; D possibly corresponds to TRBD1 (5 bases). CDR3 size: 15 residues. Trimming stripped 4 bases from V and 5 bases from J, with 15 bases between. From germline, CDR1 is LGHNT and CDR2 FRNRAP. The CDR3 is CASGSPGPGDQPQHF. The CDR3 DNA reads as TGTGCTAGTGGTTCCCCAGGGCCGGGGGATCAGCCCCAGCATTTT.

The rearrangement links TRBV5-6 to TRBJ1-2; no firm D call. The CDR3 is 16 residues long. The germline gives CDR1 SGHDT, CDR2 YYEEEE. V was clipped by 4 bases and J by 2 bases, with 18 bases between them. In DNA, the CDR3 is TGTGCCAGCAGCCGAGGTGCGGCCCCGGGAAACTATGGCTACACCTTC. It encodes CASSRGAAPGNYGYTF.

This chain links TRBV2 with TRBJ1-2; the D gene is possibly TRBD1 (5 bases). CDR3 length equals 11 residues. Trimming left V 7 bases short and J 4 bases short, with 7 bases between. CDR1 and CDR2 (germline): SNHLY, FYNNEI. CDR3 protein: CASTQGYGYTF. The CDR3 DNA follows: TGTGCCAGCACGCAGGGCTATGGCTACACCTTC.

The V and J genes are TRBV28 and TRBJ2-7, with D perhaps matching TRBD2 (5 bases). Germline V gives CDR1 MDHEN, CDR2 SYDVKM. Between the trimmed V and J ends, which lost 7 bases and 6 bases, there was a span of 13 bases. There are 12 residues in the CDR3. CDR3: CASTPGRGEQYF. The CDR3 DNA reads as TGTGCCAGCACGCCCGGTCGGGGCGAGCAGTACTTC.

This clone appeared a single time. J is TRBJ1-5 and V is TRBV4-2; D is possibly TRBD1 (5 bases). Germline V gene data show CDR1 as LGHNA and CDR2 as YNFKEQ. V was cut by 4 bases and J by 7 bases, with 11 bases left in between. This CDR3 is built from 13 residues. The CDR3, as DNA: TGTGCCAGCAGCCGGGACTTCCTCCAGCCCCAGCATTTT. Translating it yields CASSRDFLQPQHF.

CDR3 loop: CASSHPGHPSGNTIYF. The CDR3 DNA reads as TGTGCCAGCAGCCACCCGGGACACCCCTCTGGAAACACCATATATTTT. The rearrangement joins TRBV11-1 to TRBJ1-3; a weak D match, TRBD1 (6 bases). The CDR3 has 16 residues. The V end lost 5 bases, the J end lost 0 bases, and 14 bases lay between the germline ends. Per germline, CDR1 SGHAT and CDR2 FQDESV (reference sequence).